Following are 24 T cell receptor beta chains from one sample sequenced in a study of technical replicates of blood from a handful of donors. Clones were sequenced by immunoSEQ multiplex PCR, and TCRdb holds only the in-frame ones, with some missing. This table has about 74,000 clones, 89% appearing once. The specimen was T cells isolated from PBMCs. The receptors originated from a human donor in good health.

This clone occurred once. The chain uses TRBV25-1 and TRBJ1-3; a possible D gene is TRBD1 (6 bases). This CDR3 has 14 residues. CDR1 and CDR2 (germline): MGHDK, SYGVNS. V shed 2 bases and J shed 3 bases, with 8 bases lying between them. The CDR3 here is CASSERTDGNTIYF. The CDR3 DNA sequence: TGTGCCAGCAGTGAACGGACAGATGGAAACACCATATATTTT.

CDR3 bases: TGTGCCAGCAGCCCCGGGACAGGGAGGAATGGCTACACCTTC. It encodes CASSPGTGRNGYTF. This chain uses TRBV2 with TRBJ1-2; TRBD1 matches 9 bases. This CDR3 has 14 amino acids. J was trimmed by 6 bases and V by 6 bases; bases with no gene match: 8. CDR1 SNHLY and CDR2 FYNNEI come from the germline V gene.

The gene calls are TRBV19 and TRBJ2-5, with TRBD2 matching 8 bases. This CDR3 has 15 residues. J gave up 0 bases and V 4 bases, and 4 bases lay outside the gene matches. The germline CDR1 and CDR2 sequences are LNHDA and SQIVND (reference sequence). The CDR3 coding sequence is TGTGCCAGTAGTAACGGGGGGGGCTACCAAGAGACCCAGTACTTC. Translating gives CASSNGGGYQETQYF.

The chain carries TRBV7-9 and TRBJ2-7, with D perhaps TRBD1 (5 bases). From germline, CDR1 is SEHNR and CDR2 FQNEAQ (reference sequence). Trimming took 6 bases from V and 2 from J, leaving 14 bases between them. The CDR3 runs to 14 residues. This chain's CDR3 is CASRSTGYTYEQYF. Here the CDR3 DNA reads TGTGCCAGCAGATCTACAGGTTACACCTACGAGCAGTACTTC.

The sample holds one count of this clone. The gene calls are TRBV5-6 and TRBJ1-5; TRBD1 matches at 9 bases. The V segment lost 4 bases and the J segment 9 bases; nucleotides outside the gene matches: 11. This CDR3 region has 15 residues. Germline V gives CDR1 SGHDT, CDR2 YYEEEE. The DNA of the CDR3 is TGTGCCAGCAGCGTCGGACAGGGGCTAATCCGGCCCCAGCATTTT. Translating it yields CASSVGQGLIRPQHF.

The chain is built from TRBV27 and TRBJ1-1; D gene ambiguous. The CDR3 runs 13 residues. Germline CDR1 reads MNHEY; CDR2 reads SMNVEV (reference sequence). V was clipped by 2 bases and J by 1 base, with 5 bases between them. This CDR3 is CASSLNKNTEAFF. The CDR3 DNA is TGTGCCAGCAGTTTAAATAAGAACACTGAAGCTTTCTTT.

This clone was recorded only once. This chain links TRBV5-1 with TRBJ2-1; 9 bases align to TRBD2. The CDR3 is 16 amino acids. V lost 0 bases and J lost 4; bases outside the gene matches: 5. CDR1 is SGHRS, CDR2 YFSETQ, per germline. This CDR3 is CASSLEPSGNYNEQFF. As DNA, the CDR3 is TGCGCCAGCAGCTTGGAGCCTAGCGGGAATTACAATGAGCAGTTCTTC.

The chain uses TRBV30 and TRBJ2-3, with D hard to call. Germline assignment: CDR1 GTSNPN and CDR2 SVGIG (reference sequence). V dropped 1 base and J dropped 0 bases, with 11 bases sitting between them. The CDR3 is 15 amino acids. CDR3 loop: CAWSAPQDSTDTQYF. In DNA, the CDR3 is TGTGCCTGGAGTGCCCCCCAGGATAGCACAGATACGCAGTATTTT.

The rearrangement links TRBV5-1 to TRBJ2-7; weak D call: TRBD1 (5 bases). This CDR3 is built from 13 residues. Between the trimmed V and J ends, which lost 0 bases and 6 bases, there was a span of 10 bases. Germline V gene data show CDR1 as SGHRS and CDR2 as YFSETQ. The CDR3 sequence is CASSLAGQSEQYF. Here the CDR3 DNA reads TGCGCCAGCAGCTTGGCAGGGCAAAGCGAGCAGTACTTC.

This chain uses TRBV6-1 with TRBJ2-7; D is unresolved. Deletions cut 5 bases from V and 5 bases from J, with 10 bases between. The CDR3 spans 12 residues. Germline V gene data show CDR1 as MNHNS and CDR2 as SASEGT. CDR3 region: CASSPDLNEQYF. CDR3 bases: TGTGCCAGCAGTCCAGATTTGAACGAGCAGTACTTC.

The V call is TRBV27, the J call TRBJ2-7, with 10 bases matching TRBD2. CDR3 length: 15 residues. CDR1 is MNHEY and CDR2 is SMNVEV in the germline V gene (reference sequence). Trimming at V came to 5 bases and at J to 3 bases, leaving 7 bases not matched to a gene. The CDR3 here is CASSRTSGSFYEQYF. CDR3 DNA: TGTGCCAGCAGTCGGACTAGCGGATCATTCTACGAGCAGTACTTC.

The V call is TRBV19, the J call TRBJ2-7, with 9 bases fitting TRBD1. The CDR3 covers 14 residues. J lost 2 bases, V lost 5 bases, and 4 bases had no gene match. Germline CDR1 reads LNHDA; CDR2 reads SQIVND (reference sequence). For the CDR3, the DNA is TGTGCCAGTAGTCCTGGGACAGGGACCTACGAGCAGTACTTC. It is translated as CASSPGTGTYEQYF.

The V call is TRBV27, the J call TRBJ2-3, with D tentatively TRBD2 (6 bases). This CDR3 has 16 amino acids. V gave up 5 bases and J gave up 6 bases, with 21 bases separating them. In germline, CDR1 is MNHEY, CDR2 SMNVEV (reference sequence). CDR3 sequence (DNA): TGTGCCAGCAGTCAGCTGGGACTCCCTAAGGCGGATACGCAGTATTTT. Protein sequence: CASSQLGLPKADTQYF.

The rearrangement uses TRBV19 and TRBJ1-5; 8 positions agree with TRBD1. This CDR3 has 11 residues. Losses at the gene ends were 11 bases for V and 15 bases for J; bases not matched to a gene: 12. Per the germline V gene, CDR1 is LNHDA and CDR2 is SQIVND (reference sequence). The CDR3 spells CAAGTGSGSHF. In DNA form, the CDR3 reads TGTGCCGCGGGGACAGGATCAGGGTCGCATTTT.

V is TRBV9 and J is TRBJ2-1; D perhaps matches TRBD2 (5 bases). CDR3 size: 14 residues. Trimming removed 0 bases at V and 8 bases at J, with 12 bases between. In germline, CDR1 is SGDLS, CDR2 YYNGEE. This CDR3 reads CASSVGSSGDEQFF. CDR3 nucleotide sequence: TGTGCCAGCAGCGTAGGCTCCAGCGGAGATGAGCAGTTCTTC. The complete variable domain, with remaining parts taken from reference TRBV9 and TRBJ2-1, reads DSGVTQTPKHLITATGQRVTLRCSPRSGDLSVYWYQQSLDQGLQFLIQYYNGEERAKGNILERFSAQQFPDLHSELNLSSLELGDSALYFCASSVGSSGDEQFFGPGTRLTVL.

The chain combines TRBV6-1 with TRBJ1-1, with a tentative D call TRBD1 (6 bases). Trimming shortened V by 3 bases and J by 7 bases, and 12 bases separated the two germline ends. In germline, CDR1 is MNHNS, CDR2 SASEGT. The CDR3 is 13 residues long. Here the CDR3 reads CASSDQGMDEAFF. The DNA for the CDR3 is TGTGCCAGCAGTGACCAGGGGATGGATGAAGCTTTCTTT.

The chain joins TRBV27 to TRBJ2-1; 12 positions match TRBD2. The J segment lost 7 bases and the V segment lost 2 bases, leaving 3 bases of the junction unmatched. The CDR3 extends over 15 amino acids. Looked up from germline, CDR1 is MNHEY and CDR2 is SMNVEV (reference sequence). CDR3 nucleotides: TGTGCCAGCAGTTTACTAGCGGGAGGGCCAAATGAGCAGTTCTTC. Residues: CASSLLAGGPNEQFF.

CDR3 region: CATSWGGENTEAFF. CDR3 nucleotides: TGTGCCACCAGCTGGGGGGGAGAGAACACTGAAGCTTTCTTT. The V and J genes are TRBV15 and TRBJ1-1; possible D gene TRBD1, 5 bases. Germline CDR1 LNHNV, CDR2 YYDKDF (reference sequence). With 5 bases removed from V and 1 base from J, the gap between germline ends came to 11 bases. The CDR3 sequence is 14 residues long.

The chain links TRBV5-1 to TRBJ2-2, with TRBD1 as a possible D gene (5 bases). Per germline, CDR1 SGHRS and CDR2 YFSETQ. Trimming left V 4 bases short and J 4 bases short, with 20 bases between. The CDR3 covers 17 residues. Here the CDR3 reads CASSHPFEYQGTGELFF. CDR3 sequence (DNA): TGCGCCAGCAGCCACCCGTTCGAGTACCAGGGCACCGGGGAGCTGTTTTTT.

This chain uses TRBV14 with TRBJ2-3, with D unclear. Germline CDR1 SGHDN, CDR2 FVKESK. The CDR3 runs to 16 residues. Trimming shortened V by 1 base and J by 2 bases, and 13 bases separated the two germline ends. The CDR3 bases are TGTGCCAGCAGCCAAGGAACGTCGCTATTCACAGATACGCAGTATTTT. Amino acid sequence: CASSQGTSLFTDTQYF.

This sequence joins TRBV5-1 and TRBJ2-7, with 8 bases that match TRBD2. This CDR3 contains 14 residues. CDR1 and CDR2 (germline): SGHRS, YFSETQ. After removal of 4 bases from V and 7 bases from J, the junction contained 10 bases not matched to a gene. As DNA, the CDR3 is TGCGCCAGCAGCCCGGAGCGGGAGTTAAAGGAGCAGTACTTC. This translates into CASSPERELKEQYF.

This sequence joins TRBV18 and TRBJ2-1, with 13 bases that match TRBD2. The CDR3 contains 16 residues. From germline, CDR1 is KGHSH and CDR2 LQKENI. V was clipped by 3 bases and J by 4 bases; unmatched bases: 3. The CDR3 region is CASSPGTSGTYNEQFF. The CDR3 DNA reads TGTGCCAGCTCACCTGGGACTAGCGGGACGTACAATGAGCAGTTCTTC.

The chain joins TRBV2 to TRBJ2-1; 13 bases agree with TRBD2. With 4 bases clipped from V and 0 bases from J, the junction kept 6 bases outside the gene matches. The CDR3 is 18 amino acids. Germline CDR1 reads SNHLY; CDR2 reads FYNNEI. The CDR3 here is CASSGLAGGLSSYNEQFF. In nucleotides, the CDR3 is TGTGCCAGCAGTGGACTAGCGGGAGGCCTTAGCTCCTACAATGAGCAGTTCTTC.

The chain uses TRBV14 and TRBJ2-2, with 13 bases lining up with TRBD2. V dropped 3 bases and J dropped 5; count of bases not matched to a gene: 0. This CDR3 has 15 residues. CDR1 and CDR2 from the germline V gene are SGHDN and FVKESK. This CDR3 reads CASSQGLAGTGELFF. The CDR3 nucleotides read TGTGCCAGCAGCCAGGGACTAGCGGGAACCGGGGAGCTGTTTTTT.